This T cell receptor (beta chain) stems from a study of blood T cell repertoires in COVID-19. The overall study: T cells, B-cell-depleted T cells, or PBMCs supplied cDNA or gDNA.

CDR3 length: 15 amino acids. With 5 bases removed from V and 4 bases from J, the gap between germline ends came to 15 bases. CDR1 is SNHLY, CDR2 FYNNEI, per germline. Sequenced by immunoSEQ multiplex PCR; TCRdb stores in-frame clones only, minus some. The profile shows about 240,000 clones, around 83% of them singletons. The sequenced material came from peripheral blood. This TCR came from a woman in her sixties or seventies with active or convalescent COVID-19. The chain uses TRBV2 and TRBJ1-5; D ambiguous. CDR3 in amino acids: CASSLTGFGNQPQHF. CDR3 DNA sequence: TGTGCCAGCAGTCTGACGGGTTTTGGGAATCAGCCCCAGCATTTT.